These T cell receptor beta chains were read from a single sample in a study of regulatory T cells in long-lasting Graves disease. MiXCR was run by TCRdb on the multiplex PCR reads, yielding one entry per CDR3 protein. Here the sample spans 200,000 to 250,000 distinct CDR3 sequences, 20% being singletons. Sequencing was performed on peripheral blood mononuclear cells (PBMCs), taken at new diagnosis, from a patient treated with antithyroid drugs. The receptors originated from a female donor with Graves disease. The CDR3 runs from the conserved cysteine through the conserved F or W. A D gene is named only where the DNA matches it firmly. The size entry is marked missing in some rows and otherwise reads once, few, many or a size class.

TGTGCCAGCAAGGGACAACTCTTGGCCACTGAAGCTTTCTTT,CASKGQLLATEAFF,many,-,TRBV11-2,TRBJ1-1
TGCAGTGCGAGAGCCGAGACTACGAATCAAGAGACCCAGTACTTC,CSARAETTNQETQYF,-,-,TRBV20-1,TRBJ2-5
TGTGCCAGCAGCTTATATGCGGGGGGCTCTGAGACCCAGTACTTC,CASSLYAGGSETQYF,few,TRBD2,TRBV7-2,TRBJ2-5
TGTGCCAGCAGCCCAACCCCAGACACGGGGGGATCAATAGCTAATTCACCCCTCCGCTTT,CASSPTPDTGGSIANSPLRF,-,-,TRBV11-2,TRBJ1-6
TGTGCCAGTAGTATCTGGGGACCCTACGAGCAGTACTTC,CASSIWGPYEQYF,-,-,TRBV19,TRBJ2-7
TGTGCCAGCAGCGGGGTATGGGGAAGGACTGAAGCTTTCTTT,CASSGVWGRTEAFF,many,-,TRBV5-8,TRBJ1-1
TGTGCCAGCAGTCACATCGATACGCAGTATTTT,CASSHIDTQYF,many,-,TRBV28,TRBJ2-3
TGTGCCACCAGTGACAGCGGACTAGCGCGAGGATACAATGAGCAGTTCTTC,CATSDSGLARGYNEQFF,many,TRBD2,TRBV24-1,TRBJ2-1
TGTGCCAGCAGTAAGACTCCGGGACAGGGGGAAGCTTTCTTT,CASSKTPGQGEAFF,many,TRBD1,TRBV28,TRBJ1-1
TGTGCCAGCAGTGTTGGGGCAGGGGATTCACCCCTCCACTTT,CASSVGAGDSPLHF,few,-,TRBV25-1,TRBJ1-6